Below, 25 T cell receptor beta chains from the same sample are listed, as sequenced in a study of Graves' ophthalmopathy and Graves' hyperthyroidism. Amplifying from RNA transcripts, the study obtained TCR beta CDR3 regions. A first-round RT-PCR used HTBI primers, followed by a second-round multiplex PCR. TCRdb used MiXCR to reprocess the multiplex PCR reads, holding one entry per CDR3 protein. The sample yields more than 1,000,000 distinct CDR3 sequences, about 36% seen once. Source material: peripheral blood or thyroid tissue (not recorded which). These receptors were obtained from an adult man with Graves' hyperthyroidism.

Concerning this clonotype itself: This clone may be a read error of a much larger clone one base away. The chain employs TRBV10-3 and TRBJ2-5; 9 nucleotides align to TRBD2. Losses at the gene ends were 10 bases for V and 5 bases for J; bases not matched to a gene: 23. Per the germline V gene, CDR1 is ENHRY and CDR2 is SYGVKD. The CDR3 sequence is 18 residues long. The CDR3 nucleotides read TGTGCCACCTCTAATTCGGGGGTAGCGGGAGCCCGATCTGAGACCCAGTACTTC. Amino acid sequence: CATSNSGVAGARSETQYF.

As regards this clonotype: One end of the junction does not line up with germline, which may come from a read error. This chain links TRBV29-1 with TRBJ2-2; the D gene is possibly TRBD1 (5 bases). The CDR3 is 11 amino acids. The germline V gene encodes CDR1 SQVTM and CDR2 ANQGSEA. In DNA, the CDR3 is TGCAGCGTGGAAGGGGCCAGGGAGCTGTTTTTT. This codes for CSVEGARELFF.

This chain links TRBV6-2 or TRBV6-3 with TRBJ2-7; 10 bases are a match to TRBD2. The CDR3 is 15 residues long. Per germline, CDR1 MNHEY and CDR2 SVGEGT. Germline trimming cut 7 bases from V and 1 base from J; bases unmatched to any gene: 7. The CDR3 bases are TGTGCCAGCAACCTTAGCGGGAGGCCATCCTACGAGCAGTACTTC. It is translated as CASNLSGRPSYEQYF.

The chain uses TRBV19 and TRBJ2-7; D gene unclear. V dropped 8 bases and J dropped 4 bases, with 18 bases sitting between them. The germline CDR1 and CDR2 sequences are LNHDA and SQIVND (reference sequence). There are 14 residues in the CDR3. As DNA, the CDR3 is TGTGCCAGTGGTGAGTCGTCCTTCGGGTACGAGCAGTACTTC. Protein sequence: CASGESSFGYEQYF.

The rearrangement uses TRBV11-2 and TRBJ2-7; D might be TRBD2 (6 bases). CDR3 length: 13 residues. Trimming left V 0 bases short and J 6 bases short, with 9 bases between. Germline V gene lookup returns CDR1 SGHAT and CDR2 FQNNGV. The CDR3 DNA reads TGTGCCAGCAGCTTAGAGGAGGGGTCCGAGCAGTACTTC. Translated: CASSLEEGSEQYF. Based on the CDR3 plus reference TRBV11-2 and TRBJ2-7, the full variable domain is EAGVAQSPRYKIIEKRQSVAFWCNPISGHATLYWYQQILGQGPKLLIQFQNNGVVDDSQLPKDRFSAERLKGVDSTLKIQPAKLEDSAVYLCASSLEEGSEQYFGPGTRLTVT.

This clonotype was recorded many times. The chain joins TRBV4-3 to TRBJ2-5, with 7 bases identical to TRBD2. Germline V gene data show CDR1 as LGHNA and CDR2 as YSLEER. V lost 0 bases and J lost 5; bases outside the gene matches: 9. This CDR3 region has 16 residues. CDR3 nucleotide sequence: TGCGCCAGCAGCCAAGATTCCGCCGCTAGCGGTGAGACCCAGTACTTC. Encoded protein: CASSQDSAASGETQYF.

J is TRBJ1-5 and V is TRBV7-2; 10 nucleotides line up with TRBD1. The V gene end was trimmed by 6 bases and the J gene end by 7 bases; junction bases not matched to a gene: 9. This CDR3 has 15 residues. From germline, CDR1 is SGHTA and CDR2 FQGNSA. As DNA, the CDR3 is TGTGCCAGCAGGTCTGGGACAGGGGACAGCCAGCCCCAGCATTTT. It translates to CASRSGTGDSQPQHF.

This clonotype was seen at least ten times. The chain combines TRBV10-3 with TRBJ2-2, with D uncertain. CDR3 length: 15 amino acids. Germline V gene sequence: CDR1 ENHRY, CDR2 SYGVKD. V dropped 2 bases and J dropped 0 bases, with 7 bases sitting between them. The CDR3 protein is CAISERQTNTGELFF. CDR3 coding DNA: TGTGCCATCAGTGAGAGGCAGACGAACACCGGGGAGCTGTTTTTT.

This clonotype appeared a single time. V gene TRBV5-1 combines with J gene TRBJ1-5, with 7 bases that match TRBD1. The germline CDR1 and CDR2 sequences are SGHRS and YFSETQ. This CDR3 is built from 15 residues. V was clipped by 4 bases and J by 3 bases; unmatched bases: 7. CDR3 coding DNA: TGCGCCAGCAGCCCAACGGGACAGTCCAATCAGCCCCAGCATTTT. Translated: CASSPTGQSNQPQHF.

This clonotype was counted ten times or more. V is TRBV10-3 and J is TRBJ1-6; 10 nucleotides align to TRBD1. The CDR3 loop spans 14 amino acids. Germline lookup yields CDR1 ENHRY and CDR2 SYGVKD. With V trimmed by 7 bases and J by 7 bases, 4 bases remained unmatched. CDR3 in DNA: TGTGCCATCAACGAGGGACAGGGGAATTCACCCCTCCACTTT. It encodes CAINEGQGNSPLHF.

The V gene is TRBV25-1, the J gene TRBJ2-5, with 8 bases that match TRBD2. Per the germline V gene, CDR1 is MGHDK and CDR2 is SYGVNS. The V gene end was trimmed by 6 bases and the J gene end by 1 base; junction bases not matched to a gene: 7. This CDR3 has 15 amino acids. CDR3 protein: CASSPMSGGQETQYF. CDR3 DNA: TGTGCCAGCAGCCCCATGAGCGGGGGCCAAGAGACCCAGTACTTC.

This clonotype was counted many times. The V and J genes are TRBV20-1 and TRBJ2-5, with TRBD1 as a possible D gene (5 bases). CDR3 size: 13 residues. The V gene's germline CDR1 is DFQATT and CDR2 SNEGSKA (reference sequence). With 6 bases removed from V and 0 bases from J, the gap between germline ends came to 11 bases. The CDR3 protein is CSARQNYQETQYF. The CDR3 DNA reads as TGCAGTGCGAGACAGAACTACCAAGAGACCCAGTACTTC.

Of note for this clonotype: This clone may be a read error of a much larger clone one base away. The genes are TRBV20-1 and TRBJ2-5, with D possibly TRBD1 on 5 matching bases. This CDR3 is built from 15 residues. From germline, CDR1 is DFQATT and CDR2 SNEGSKA (reference sequence). V was shortened by 5 bases and J by 1 base, with 17 bases between the two germline ends. CDR3 residues: CSAGHPSVVQETQYF. The DNA of the CDR3 is TGCAGTGCTGGACACCCCAGTGTCGTCCAAGAGACCCAGTACTTC.

This clonotype was observed a few times. In DNA form, the CDR3 reads TGTGCCACCAGTGATTTAAGCAGAGACCAAGAGACCCAGTACTTC. Its translation: CATSDLSRDQETQYF. The V and J genes are TRBV24-1 and TRBJ2-5; D is unclear. This CDR3 has 15 residues. Germline V CDR1 and CDR2: KGHDR, SFDVKD. V lost 1 base and J 0 bases, leaving 8 bases between the germline ends.

This chain joins TRBV19 and TRBJ2-7; 9 bases fit TRBD2. V gave up 5 bases and J gave up 0 bases; unmatched junction bases: 11. In germline, CDR1 is LNHDA, CDR2 SQIVND (reference sequence). This CDR3 spans 17 amino acids. The CDR3 spells CASSGGASSGSSYEQYF. Written as DNA, the CDR3 is TGTGCCAGTAGTGGGGGGGCGAGTAGCGGGAGCTCCTACGAGCAGTACTTC.

This clonotype has a handful of counts. Given a much more abundant clone one base away, this may be a read error. This chain links TRBV12-3 or TRBV12-4 with TRBJ2-5; possibly TRBD1 or TRBD2 for D (5 bases each). The CDR3 has 14 residues. The CDR3 region has the DNA TGTGCCAGCAGTTTGCTTTGGGACCAAGAGACCCAGTCCTTC. Translation: CASSLLWDQETQSF.

This clonotype was seen many times. The V call is TRBV29-1, the J call TRBJ1-5; TRBD1 matches at 7 bases. Germline values: CDR1 SQVTM, CDR2 ANQGSEA. The trim removed 6 bases at V and 1 base at J, leaving 6 bases unmatched. This CDR3 contains 14 residues. The CDR3 region is CSVKTGRSNQPQHF. The CDR3 nucleotides read TGCAGCGTAAAGACAGGGAGAAGCAATCAGCCCCAGCATTTT.

J is TRBJ2-7 and V is TRBV20-1; 7 nucleotides match TRBD1. The trim removed 2 bases at V and 2 bases at J, leaving 3 bases unmatched. Germline V gene data show CDR1 as DFQATT and CDR2 as SNEGSKA (reference sequence). The length of the CDR3 is 13 residues. The CDR3 protein is CSARRTGPYEQYF. CDR3 nucleotides: TGCAGTGCTAGAAGGACAGGTCCCTACGAGCAGTACTTC.

The V call is TRBV7-3, the J call TRBJ2-6, with D possibly TRBD2 on 5 matching bases. The CDR3 contains 17 residues. Germline V gene sequence: CDR1 SGHTA, CDR2 FQGTGA. V was trimmed by 5 bases and J by 0 bases, leaving 14 bases between them. This CDR3 is CASSPGGSPSGANVLTF. The CDR3, as DNA: TGTGCCAGCAGCCCAGGAGGCTCCCCCTCTGGGGCCAACGTCCTGACTTTC.

Points on this clonotype: At one of its ends the junction is not consistent with the germline gene, which may arise from a read error. The rearrangement joins TRBV10-3 to TRBJ2-6, with D possibly TRBD2 on 6 matching bases. This CDR3 has 15 residues. The germline V gene encodes CDR1 ENHRY and CDR2 SYGVKD. The CDR3 nucleotides are TGTGCCAGCAGTTACGGGGGTTTTGGGGCCAACGTCCTGACTTTC. Translation: CASSYGGFGANVLTF.

This clonotype appeared many times. The chain links TRBV7-2 to TRBJ1-2, with TRBD1 matching over 11 bases. J lost 4 bases, V lost 6 bases, and 10 bases had no gene match. This CDR3 region has 16 residues. Germline V gene sequence: CDR1 SGHTA, CDR2 FQGNSA. The CDR3, as DNA: TGTGCCAGCAGTCCCGGGACAGGGGGAAAAAGCTATGGCTACACCTTC. Its translation: CASSPGTGGKSYGYTF.

This clonotype was picked up many times. The rearrangement uses TRBV12-3 or TRBV12-4 and TRBJ1-1, with D perhaps matching TRBD1 (5 bases). The V end lost 1 base, the J end lost 10 bases, and 7 bases lay between the germline ends. The CDR3 consists of 11 residues. The CDR3 is CASSLGRGAFF. The CDR3 region has the DNA TGTGCCAGCAGTTTAGGGAGGGGAGCTTTCTTT.

This clonotype has a count of ten or more. The chain combines TRBV4-2 with TRBJ2-5; the D is unclear. Germline V lookup: CDR1 LGHNA, CDR2 YNFKEQ. This CDR3 has 13 amino acids. V lost 0 bases to trimming and J lost 9 bases, with 11 bases between them. The DNA of the CDR3 is TGTGCCAGCAGCCAAGATATGGGTGCGGCCCAGTACTTC. Residues: CASSQDMGAAQYF.

Worth noting for this clonotype: At one of its ends the junction is not consistent with the germline gene, which may arise from a read error. The chain links TRBV7-7 to TRBJ1-5; no firm D call. The CDR3 extends over 15 amino acids. Germline V CDR1 and CDR2: SSHAT, FNYEAQ (reference sequence). CDR3 in DNA: TGTGCCAGCAGCTCAACAGCCGGTGGGGTCAGGTACTGGAATTTT. The encoded protein is CASSSTAGGVRYWNF. Combining the CDR3 with reference TRBV7-7 and TRBJ1-5 gives the whole variable domain GAGVSQSPRYKVTKRGQDVTLRCDPISSHATLYWYQQALGQGPEFLTYFNYEAQPDKSGLPSDRFSAERPEGSISTLTIQRTEQRDSAMYRCASSSTAGGVRYWNFGDGTRLSIL.

This sequence joins TRBV10-1 and TRBJ2-5; 9 bases are a match to TRBD2. The CDR3 extends over 15 amino acids. V lost 3 bases and J lost 3; bases outside the gene matches: 5. Germline CDR1 WNHNN, CDR2 SYGVQD (reference sequence). CDR3 DNA sequence: TGCGCCAGCAGTGAATCGAAGCGGGAGGAAGAGACCCAGTACTTC. It is translated as CASSESKREEETQYF.